This TCR beta chain was obtained from a study of Graves' ophthalmopathy and Graves' hyperthyroidism. Study as a whole: At the time of initial diagnosis and before any treatment, peripheral blood was collected. Study-wide points: The blood repertoire also included most expanded thyroid clonotypes above 0.001 frequency.

As the template, RNA transcripts were used to amplify TCR beta CDR3 regions. The workflow started with a first-round RT-PCR run with HTBI primers and then moved on to a second-round multiplex PCR. TCRdb reprocessed the multiplex PCR reads with MiXCR, giving one entry per CDR3 protein. The sample includes about 740,000 distinct CDR3 sequences, 40% of them seen just once. Certain patients were not enrolled. These were patients with other autoimmune diseases, uncontrolled infections, pregnancy or lactation. Someone took the PBMCs out of approximately 9 ml of fresh peripheral blood. V dropped 0 bases and J dropped 8 bases, with 10 bases sitting between them. The CDR3 is 13 residues long. Germline V gene sequence: CDR1 SGHTA, CDR2 FQGNSA. This clonotype was recorded many times. Its antigen is as yet unknown.

The sequencing sample was made of peripheral blood. This chain joins TRBV7-2 and TRBJ1-1; TRBD1 might be the D (5 bases). The clonotype originates from an adult man with Graves' ophthalmopathy. The CDR3 spells CASSLARVAEAFF. The CDR3 DNA reads as TGTGCCAGCAGCTTAGCCAGGGTAGCCGAAGCTTTCTTT. Drawing the rest from reference TRBV7-2 and TRBJ1-1, the complete variable domain is GAGVSQSPSNKVTEKGKDVELRCDPISGHTALYWYRQSLGQGLEFLIYFQGNSAPDKSGLPSDRFSAERTGGSVSTLTIQRTQQEDSAVYLCASSLARVAEAFFGQGTRLTVV.